Listed here are 23 T cell receptor beta chains from one sample, sequenced in a study of post-analysis software for immune sequencing data. Their antigens remain unidentified. Study findings and constraints: Compared with controls, patients had more of about 5 TRBV segments, including TRBV5-6, TRBV5-1 and TRBV20-1.

Tagging with unique molecular identifiers was a feature of the TCR beta cDNA libraries. Using its own MiXCR run on the PCR reads, TCRdb lists one record per CDR3 protein. This sample carries some 890,000 distinct CDR3 sequences, roughly 58% of them seen once, and the ten largest clones take approximately 4.3%. Sequenced material: blood. These receptor sequences come from a girl aged 5 to 17 with multiple sclerosis.

This chain joins TRBV29-1 and TRBJ2-2; either TRBD1 or TRBD2 may supply D (6 bases each). V was clipped by 6 bases and J by 1 base, with 15 bases between them. The CDR3 extends over 15 amino acids. The germline CDR1 and CDR2 sequences are SQVTM and ANQGSEA. DNA of the CDR3: TGCAGCGTCGTTACGGGGGCGTTGAACACCGGGGAGCTGTTTTTT. Translation: CSVVTGALNTGELFF.

V and J are TRBV5-6 and TRBJ2-7; 7 nucleotides line up with TRBD1. The ends lost 2 bases at V and 2 bases at J; junction bases unmatched: 7. Germline CDR1 is SGHDT and CDR2 is YYEEEE. The CDR3 runs 15 residues. CDR3 amino acids: CASSFAQGVAYEQYF. The CDR3 DNA is TGTGCCAGCAGCTTCGCCCAGGGGGTCGCCTACGAGCAGTACTTC.

This clonotype occurred a few times. V usage is TRBV12-3 or TRBV12-4 and J usage is TRBJ1-5, with D hard to call. This CDR3 is built from 16 residues. Trimming removed 5 bases at V and 1 base at J, with 15 bases between. CDR3 sequence: CASSQSRSPSNQPQHF. CDR3 in DNA: TGTGCCAGCAGTCAAAGCCGGTCCCCGAGCAATCAGCCCCAGCATTTT.

This chain links TRBV7-6 with TRBJ2-7; 10 bases map to TRBD1. Germline V gene lookup returns CDR1 SGHVS and CDR2 FNYEAQ. The CDR3 totals 15 residues. V dropped 1 base and J dropped 6; count of bases not matched to a gene: 6. The CDR3: CASSLEGTGDPEQYF. CDR3 nucleotide sequence: TGTGCCAGCAGCTTAGAAGGGACAGGGGATCCCGAGCAGTACTTC.

The chain employs TRBV10-3 and TRBJ1-2; no firm D call. Germline CDR1 reads ENHRY; CDR2 reads SYGVKD. V shed 8 bases and J shed 3 bases, with 10 bases lying between them. The CDR3 sequence is 12 residues long. DNA for the CDR3: TGTGCCATCGCACGGCCTGACTATGGCTACACCTTC. The encoded protein is CAIARPDYGYTF.

This sequence joins TRBV20-1 and TRBJ2-1, with 11 positions matching TRBD2. The CDR3 spans 13 residues. V shed 4 bases, J shed 9 bases, and the junction held 5 bases outside the gene matches. Looked up from germline, CDR1 is DFQATT and CDR2 is SNEGSKA (reference sequence). The CDR3 reads CSAKPGLAVEQFF. In nucleotides, the CDR3 is TGCAGTGCTAAGCCGGGACTAGCGGTTGAGCAGTTCTTC.

For the CDR3, the DNA is TGTGCCAGCAGCCAAGGGGGGCTAGCGGATACAGATACGCAGTATTTT. Its translation: CASSQGGLADTDTQYF. The chain joins TRBV7-3 to TRBJ2-3, with TRBD2 as a possible D gene (7 bases). V shed 5 bases and J shed 3 bases, with 18 bases lying between them. CDR1 and CDR2 from the germline V gene are SGHTA and FQGTGA. There are 16 residues in the CDR3. The full variable domain, with the rest looked up from reference TRBV7-3 and TRBJ2-3, is GAGVSQTPSNKVTEKGKYVELRCDPISGHTALYWYRQSLGQGPEFLIYFQGTGAADDSGLPNDRFFAVRPEGSVSTLKIQRTERGDSAVYLCASSQGGLADTDTQYFGPGTRLTVL.

This clonotype has only a few counts. This chain uses TRBV6-4 with TRBJ2-1; 11 bases align to TRBD2. Trimming cost V 5 bases and J 7 bases; bases outside gene matches: 7. This CDR3 comprises 15 residues. Germline-derived CDR1 and CDR2 are MRHNA and SNTAGT. This CDR3 reads CASSSTSGRWNEQFF. As DNA, the CDR3 is TGTGCCAGCAGTTCCACTAGCGGGAGATGGAATGAGCAGTTCTTC.

The chain carries TRBV5-5 and TRBJ2-7; TRBD1 is a possible D gene (5 bases). The DNA end favors TRBJ2-5, so the J call may be wrong. Germline CDR1 and CDR2: SGHKS and YYEKEE (reference sequence). The CDR3 has 15 residues. CDR3 DNA: TGTGCCAGCAGCTTGGTCTCAGGGAAAGGGGAGACCCAGTACTTC. Protein: CASSLVSGKGETQYF.

This clonotype was seen a few times. The J gene is TRBJ2-3, the V gene TRBV20-1; TRBD2 might be the D (7 bases). CDR1 DFQATT and CDR2 SNEGSKA come from the germline V gene (reference sequence). V was pared by 6 bases and J by 4 bases, with 14 bases between. The CDR3 is made up of 13 amino acids. CDR3 DNA: TGCAGTGCGGGAGGGGGGGGGTCAGATACGCAGTATTTT. Protein sequence: CSAGGGGSDTQYF.

CDR3 residues: CASRPSGRETQYF. CDR3 in DNA: TGTGCCAGCAGACCTTCGGGGCGAGAGACCCAGTACTTC. This chain uses TRBV28 with TRBJ2-5; D is tentatively TRBD1 or TRBD2 (5 bases each). The CDR3 has 13 residues. V shed 6 bases and J shed 4 bases, with 12 bases lying between them. Germline V lookup: CDR1 MDHEN, CDR2 SYDVKM.

This chain connects TRBV7-8 to TRBJ1-5; TRBD1 is a possible D gene (6 bases). V was cut by 1 base and J by 0 bases, with 10 bases left in between. The CDR3 consists of 16 residues. CDR1 and CDR2 from the germline V gene are SGHVS and FQNEAQ. The CDR3 protein is CASSLEGGYSNQPQHF. The CDR3 nucleotides are TGTGCCAGCAGCTTAGAGGGGGGTTATAGCAATCAGCCCCAGCATTTT.

This clonotype turned up a few times. This chain joins TRBV7-9 and TRBJ1-2; TRBD1 aligns across 9 bases. Germline-derived CDR1 and CDR2 are SEHNR and FQNEAQ (reference sequence). CDR3 length: 18 amino acids. The J segment lost 3 bases and the V segment lost 1 base, leaving 12 bases of the junction unmatched. The CDR3 nucleotides are TGTGCCAGCAGCTTAGGTCGTGGGACAGGGTATAGCGACTATGGCTACACCTTC. This translates into CASSLGRGTGYSDYGYTF.

This clonotype was seen more than once but under ten times. The chain couples TRBV7-2 to TRBJ2-1; 8 positions match TRBD2. With V trimmed by 4 bases and J by 4 bases, 6 bases remained unmatched. The CDR3 sequence is 15 residues long. CDR1 is SGHTA and CDR2 is FQGNSA in the germline V gene. CDR3 sequence (DNA): TGTGCCAGCAGCTACCTAGCGGGTAATTACAATGAGCAGTTCTTC. It codes for CASSYLAGNYNEQFF. Full variable domain (missing parts from reference TRBV7-2 and TRBJ2-1): GAGVSQSPSNKVTEKGKDVELRCDPISGHTALYWYRQSLGQGLEFLIYFQGNSAPDKSGLPSDRFSAERTGGSVSTLTIQRTQQEDSAVYLCASSYLAGNYNEQFFGPGTRLTVL.

This chain joins TRBV24-1 and TRBJ1-2; D not resolved. V lost 7 bases and J lost 2, with 7 bases in between. The CDR3 contains 12 residues. Germline-derived CDR1 and CDR2 are KGHDR and SFDVKD. As DNA, the CDR3 is TGTGCCACCAGGGAGGCGAACTATGGCTACACCTTC. Its translation: CATREANYGYTF.

The genes are TRBV6-4 and TRBJ1-1; a possible D gene is TRBD1 (5 bases). The CDR3 is 13 amino acids. The V gene lost 3 bases and the J gene lost 8 bases, with 13 bases spanning the gap. Germline-derived CDR1 and CDR2 are MRHNA and SNTAGT. CDR3 residues: CASSEGGAHEAFF. The CDR3 DNA is TGTGCCAGCAGTGAGGGAGGGGCCCACGAAGCTTTCTTT.

The chain is built from TRBV12-3 or TRBV12-4 and TRBJ2-3; D is ambiguous. V was shortened by 4 bases and J by 0 bases, with 8 bases between the two germline ends. This CDR3 comprises 14 residues. This CDR3 reads CASSSSLSTDTQYF. For the CDR3, the DNA is TGTGCCAGCAGTTCATCCCTTAGCACAGATACGCAGTATTTT.

The chain employs TRBV9 and TRBJ1-5; D is ambiguous. Trimming took 0 bases from V and 1 from J, leaving 8 bases between them. Germline V gives CDR1 SGDLS, CDR2 YYNGEE. The CDR3 is made up of 15 amino acids. This CDR3 reads CASSVAPGSNQPQHF. The CDR3 DNA reads TGTGCCAGCAGCGTAGCCCCCGGCAGCAATCAGCCCCAGCATTTT.

This chain links TRBV7-2 with TRBJ2-5; 12 bases are a match to TRBD2. The CDR3 has 16 amino acids. In germline, CDR1 is SGHTA, CDR2 FQGNSA. V was pared by 5 bases and J by 1 base, with 5 bases of the junction left unmatched. The CDR3 region is CASSETSGGFQETQYF. DNA for the CDR3: TGTGCCAGCAGCGAAACTAGCGGGGGGTTCCAAGAGACCCAGTACTTC.

The genes are TRBV7-9 and TRBJ2-7; D is ambiguous. V was clipped by 8 bases and J by 5 bases, with 7 bases between them. The CDR3 totals 10 residues. Germline V lookup: CDR1 SEHNR, CDR2 FQNEAQ (reference sequence). The CDR3 loop is CASGVNEQYF. The DNA of the CDR3 is TGTGCCAGCGGCGTCAACGAGCAGTACTTC.

This chain links TRBV20-1 with TRBJ2-1; no reliable D call. The CDR3 is 13 amino acids. Trimming took off 1 base at V and 7 bases at J, with 11 bases between the two ends. The germline V gene encodes CDR1 DFQATT and CDR2 SNEGSKA (reference sequence). In DNA, the CDR3 is TGCAGTGCTAGAGCCCTAGGGTCTAATGAGCAGTTCTTC. Its translation: CSARALGSNEQFF.

This clonotype was counted between two and nine times. The V and J genes are TRBV20-1 and TRBJ1-2, with D tentatively TRBD1 (5 bases). This CDR3 region has 11 residues. The V and J ends lost 6 bases and 8 bases respectively, with 13 bases between them. Germline V gene lookup returns CDR1 DFQATT and CDR2 SNEGSKA (reference sequence). CDR3 protein: CSAWGGLGYTF. The CDR3 DNA follows: TGCAGTGCCTGGGGGGGACTGGGCTACACCTTC.

This clonotype was observed a handful of times. The chain is built from TRBV5-1 and TRBJ2-5; 7 positions match TRBD1. Germline loops: CDR1 SGHRS, CDR2 YFSETQ. V trimming: 0 bases; J trimming: 4 bases; junction bases outside the gene matches: 6. The CDR3 covers 15 residues. This CDR3 reads CASSLAPTGPETQYF. In nucleotides, the CDR3 is TGCGCCAGCAGCTTGGCCCCGACAGGGCCAGAGACCCAGTACTTC.